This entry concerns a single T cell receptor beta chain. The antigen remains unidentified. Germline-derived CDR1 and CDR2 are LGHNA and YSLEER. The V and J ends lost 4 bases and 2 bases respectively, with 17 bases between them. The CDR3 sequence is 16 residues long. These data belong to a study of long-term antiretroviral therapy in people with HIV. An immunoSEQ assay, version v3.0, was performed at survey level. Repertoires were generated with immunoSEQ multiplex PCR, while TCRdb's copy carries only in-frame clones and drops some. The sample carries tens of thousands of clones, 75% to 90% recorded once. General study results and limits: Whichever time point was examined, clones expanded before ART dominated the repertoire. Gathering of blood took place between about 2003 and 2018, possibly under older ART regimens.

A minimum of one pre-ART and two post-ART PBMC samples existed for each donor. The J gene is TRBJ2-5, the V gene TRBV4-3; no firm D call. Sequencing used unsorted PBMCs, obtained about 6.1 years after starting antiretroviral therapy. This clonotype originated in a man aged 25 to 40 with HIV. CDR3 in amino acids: CASSPESGRIQETQYF. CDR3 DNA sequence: TGCGCCAGCAGCCCAGAGTCGGGCCGAATACAAGAGACCCAGTACTTC.